This T cell receptor beta chain is drawn from a study of OX40 agonist ivuxolimab in advanced cancers. Across the whole study: Ivuxolimab doses were 0.01, 0.1, 0.3, 1.5, 3 or 10 mg/kg every 2 weeks. Partial responses occurred in three patients (one hepatocellular carcinoma, two cutaneous melanoma).

This clone was seen more than once but under ten times. Antigen: not known. The CDR3 extends over 16 amino acids. V dropped 0 bases and J dropped 2 bases, with 12 bases sitting between them. Germline V gene lookup returns CDR1 WSHSY and CDR2 SAAADI. Study-level findings and limits: Average numbers of expanded clones were greater in CD8+ T cells than in CD4+.

Some clones are missing from TCRdb's copy, which holds only in-frame ones; the method was immunoSEQ multiplex PCR. The table records more than 35,000 clones, about four fifths of them present only once. This chain links TRBV10-2 with TRBJ2-3; D gene ambiguous. The starting material was CD4+ or CD8+ T cells sorted from blood, obtained in a trial of the OX40 agonist ivuxolimab. This receptor was taken from an adult with an advanced solid tumor such as melanoma, head and neck, liver or kidney cancer. CDR3 residues: CASSESTAAVTDTQYF. The CDR3, as DNA: TGCGCCAGCAGTGAGTCGACGGCGGCGGTCACAGATACGCAGTATTTT.